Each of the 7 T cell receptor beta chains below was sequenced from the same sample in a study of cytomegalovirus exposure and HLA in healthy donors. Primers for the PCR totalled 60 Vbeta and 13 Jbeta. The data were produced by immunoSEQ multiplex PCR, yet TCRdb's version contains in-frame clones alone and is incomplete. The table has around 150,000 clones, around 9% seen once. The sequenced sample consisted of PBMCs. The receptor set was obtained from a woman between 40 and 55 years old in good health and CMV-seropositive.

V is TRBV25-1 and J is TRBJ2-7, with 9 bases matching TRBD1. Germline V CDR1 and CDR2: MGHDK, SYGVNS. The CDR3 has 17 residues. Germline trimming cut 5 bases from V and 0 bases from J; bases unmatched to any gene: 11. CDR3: CASSSLPGQGYSYEQYF. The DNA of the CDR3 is TGTGCCAGCAGTAGTCTCCCGGGACAGGGCTACTCCTACGAGCAGTACTTC.

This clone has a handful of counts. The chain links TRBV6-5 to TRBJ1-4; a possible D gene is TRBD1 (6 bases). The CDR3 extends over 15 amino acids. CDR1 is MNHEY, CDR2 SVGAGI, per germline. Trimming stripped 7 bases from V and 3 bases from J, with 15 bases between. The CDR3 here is CASTLKTGSNEKLFF. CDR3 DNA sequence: TGTGCCAGCACCCTGAAAACAGGGTCTAATGAAAAACTGTTTTTT.

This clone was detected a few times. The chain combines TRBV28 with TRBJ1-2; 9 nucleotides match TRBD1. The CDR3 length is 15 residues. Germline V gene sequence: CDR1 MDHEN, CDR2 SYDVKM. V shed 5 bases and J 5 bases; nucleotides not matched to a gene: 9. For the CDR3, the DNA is TGTGCCAGCAGTCCCTCCCAGGACAGGGGATATGGCTACACCTTC. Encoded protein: CASSPSQDRGYGYTF.

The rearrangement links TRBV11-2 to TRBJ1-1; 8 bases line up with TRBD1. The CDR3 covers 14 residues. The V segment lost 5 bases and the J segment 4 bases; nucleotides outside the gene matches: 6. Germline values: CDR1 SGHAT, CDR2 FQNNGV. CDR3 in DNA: TGTGCCAGCAGCCAAACAGGGGGGAGCACTGAAGCTTTCTTT. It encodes CASSQTGGSTEAFF.

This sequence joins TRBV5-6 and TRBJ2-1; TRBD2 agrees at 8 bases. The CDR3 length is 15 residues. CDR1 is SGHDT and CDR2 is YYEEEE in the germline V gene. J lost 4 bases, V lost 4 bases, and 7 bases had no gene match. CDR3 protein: CASSPRAGGYNEQFF. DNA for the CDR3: TGTGCCAGCAGCCCGAGGGCGGGGGGATACAATGAGCAGTTCTTC.

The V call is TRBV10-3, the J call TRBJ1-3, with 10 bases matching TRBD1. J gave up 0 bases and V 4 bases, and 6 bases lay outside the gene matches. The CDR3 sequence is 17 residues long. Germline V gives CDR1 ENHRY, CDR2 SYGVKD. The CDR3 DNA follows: TGTGCCATCAGTGGGGGACAGGGGACGATCTCTGGAAACACCATATATTTT. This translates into CAISGGQGTISGNTIYF.

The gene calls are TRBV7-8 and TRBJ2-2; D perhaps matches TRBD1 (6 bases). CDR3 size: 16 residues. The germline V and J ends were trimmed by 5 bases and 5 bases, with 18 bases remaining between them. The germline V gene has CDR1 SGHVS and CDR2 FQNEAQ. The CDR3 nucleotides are TGTGCCAGCAGCGCGCCGGCAGGGGTCAAAACCGGGGAGCTGTTTTTT. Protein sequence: CASSAPAGVKTGELFF.